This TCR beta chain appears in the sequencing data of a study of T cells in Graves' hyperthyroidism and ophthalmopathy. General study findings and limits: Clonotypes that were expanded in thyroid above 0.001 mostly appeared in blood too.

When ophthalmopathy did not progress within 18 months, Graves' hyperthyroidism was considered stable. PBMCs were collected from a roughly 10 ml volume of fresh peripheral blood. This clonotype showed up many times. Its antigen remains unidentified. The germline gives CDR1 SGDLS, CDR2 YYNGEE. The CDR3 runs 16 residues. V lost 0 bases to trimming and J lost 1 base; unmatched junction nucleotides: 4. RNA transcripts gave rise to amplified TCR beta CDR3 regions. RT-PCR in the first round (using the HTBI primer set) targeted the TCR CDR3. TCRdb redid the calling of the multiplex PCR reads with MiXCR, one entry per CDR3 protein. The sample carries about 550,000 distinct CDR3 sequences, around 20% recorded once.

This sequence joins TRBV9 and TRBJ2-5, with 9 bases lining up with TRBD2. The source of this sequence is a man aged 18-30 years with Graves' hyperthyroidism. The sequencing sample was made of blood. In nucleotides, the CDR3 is TGTGCCAGCAGCGTAGGCGGGGGGGCCGGCCAAGAGACCCAGTACTTC. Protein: CASSVGGGAGQETQYF.